Below are 2 T cell receptor beta chains sequenced from a single sample in a study of tumor-infiltrating lymphocytes in oesophageal squamous cell carcinoma. In TCRdb, the PCR reads were re-called with MiXCR into one record per CDR3 protein. This table has some 25,000 distinct CDR3 sequences, 35% to 45% appearing once. Sequencing input: esophageal tumor tissue. The receptors stem from a male donor with esophageal squamous cell carcinoma.

Regarding this clonotype: Sequence at one end of the junction differs from germline and may be a read error. The rearrangement uses TRBV7-6 and TRBJ2-5, with D unresolved. In germline, CDR1 is SGHVS, CDR2 FNYEAQ. The CDR3 consists of 13 residues. The DNA of the CDR3 is TGTGCTAGCAGCTTTACTATAGGTAATGAGCAGTACTTC. It is translated as CASSFTIGNEQYF.

This clonotype is judged medium-sized (0.01 to 0.1%). V usage is TRBV11-2 and J usage is TRBJ2-1; TRBD2 agrees at 7 bases. The germline gives CDR1 SGHAT, CDR2 FQNNGV. CDR3 length equals 14 residues. J lost 7 bases, V lost 1 base, and 4 bases had no gene match. CDR3 residues: CASSLGGGGNEQFF. Here the CDR3 DNA reads TGTGCCAGCAGCTTAGGCGGGGGAGGGAATGAGCAGTTCTTC.